This T cell receptor (beta chain) appears in the sequencing data of a study of blood T cell repertoires in COVID-19 (TCRdb year 2020). Turning to the overall study: Samples from collaborators originated in the United States, Italy and Spain and spanned both the acute and convalescent phases of COVID-19. The material from the prospective study consisted of cDNA or gDNA derived from T cells, B-cell-depleted T cells, or PBMCs. Deeply sampled blood TCRbeta repertoires from subjects exposed to, actively infected with, or recovered from COVID-19 were included in the dataset. The repertoires were released in a freely available public database meant as a resource for research on the immune response to SARS-CoV-2. The samples were drawn from the first 160 participants of the ongoing ImmuneRACE study and from 950 to 1,500 subjects provided by 6 global collaborators. The sample metadata nearly always contained a de-identified subject ID, COVID-19 status, age in years and sex. Where HLA class I and class II types were available, the types were taken from metadata supplied by the sample provider, not from assay-based typing. Points the paper makes about the study in general: The amount of clinical and demographic metadata varied by source and participant and was provided uncurated.

The immunoSEQ Assay, a bias-controlled multiplex PCR, was used to amplify TCRbeta CDR3 regions from genomic DNA. Per the source publication's procedure: The number of nucleated cells in each sample was estimated by amplification of reference gene primers within the assay. Sequence reads were collapsed and filtered to measure the absolute abundance of every unique TCRbeta CDR3 rearrangement. For each sample, productive Simpson clonality was calculated as the square root of Simpson's diversity index across productive rearrangements. Held by TCRdb, this immuneACCESS table contains in-frame sequences only and omits some clones. Under half of the omission traces to an unresolved V gene where checked; the cause of the rest is unknown. For V, J and clone size, that table is used; D and trimming come from the DNA. Counted in this sample were some 450,000 clones; around 88% of them appeared once. Roughly 12% of the sample belongs to the ten largest clones.

In Seattle, one collaborating source enrolled patients while the infection was active and tracked those patients longitudinally over the course of disease. The collaborating institutions used their own protocols to collect whole blood in K2EDTA tubes. For TCRbeta analysis, collaborators shipped samples in one of three forms: frozen whole blood, isolated PBMCs, or DNA extracted from either of those sample types. Turning to this clone: Its antigen is unknown. Base-call qualities are not available, and no considerably larger clone is one nucleotide away.

The CDR3 has 13 amino acids, counting the end cysteine and phenylalanine. The DNA shown is the 39-base CDR3, in frame from base 1. The germline ends are 13 bases apart after V is trimmed by 7 bases and J by 2 bases. As encoded in the germline V gene, CDR1 is SQVTM while CDR2 is ANQGSEA. This receptor was identified in a woman aged 50 to 60 with COVID-19, enrolled during active disease. The chain uses TRBV29-1 and TRBJ2-3, with TRBD1 perhaps the D gene, on 6 matching bases. The source material was peripheral blood. The sequenced DNA: TGCAGCGCCTGGACAGTGACCACAGATACGCAGTATTTT. Its protein reads: CSAWTVTTDTQYF.